Sequencing of this TCR beta chain was carried out in a study of T cell responses to AZD1222 COVID-19 vaccine. Study-level points and caveats: In a largely white British group with more females than males, clonal diversity was possibly underestimated. Recipients of AZD1222 seropositive at baseline numbered only 5 to 7. Repertoire sampling was restricted to post-peak T cell response timepoints.

Measured with immunoSEQ multiplex PCR; TCRdb has only the in-frame clones, and not every one. The sample records about 24,000 clones, more than 85% being singletons. This CDR3 spans 13 amino acids. Germline V gene data show CDR1 as GTSNPN and CDR2 as SVGIG (reference sequence). V lost 1 base and J lost 7, with 10 bases in between. Analysis merged second doses at about 4 or about 12 weeks. On this clone: Its antigen is not identified.

The chain combines TRBV30 with TRBJ1-4; no clear D gene. The specimen was peripheral blood, collected 28 days after the second AZD1222 dose. The receptor's source is an adult who received the AZD1222 COVID-19 vaccine. CDR3 nucleotides: TGTGCCTGGAGTGGGGCAGGAGGTGAAAAACTGTTTTTT. Translating gives CAWSGAGGEKLFF.